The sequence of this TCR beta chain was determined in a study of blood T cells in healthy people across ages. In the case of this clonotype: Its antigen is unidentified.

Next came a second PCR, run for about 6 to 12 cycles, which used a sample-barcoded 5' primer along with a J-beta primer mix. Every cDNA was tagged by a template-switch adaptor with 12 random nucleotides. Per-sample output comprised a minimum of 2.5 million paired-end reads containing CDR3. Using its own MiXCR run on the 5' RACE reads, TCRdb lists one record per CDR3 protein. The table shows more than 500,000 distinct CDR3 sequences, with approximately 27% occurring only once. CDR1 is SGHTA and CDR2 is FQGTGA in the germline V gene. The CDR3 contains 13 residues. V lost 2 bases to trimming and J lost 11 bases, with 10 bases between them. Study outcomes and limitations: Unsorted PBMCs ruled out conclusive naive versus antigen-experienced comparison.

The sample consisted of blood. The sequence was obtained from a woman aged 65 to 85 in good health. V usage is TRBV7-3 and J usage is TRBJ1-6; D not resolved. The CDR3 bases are TGTGCCAGCAGCTTACTGAGGAATACACCCCTCCACTTT. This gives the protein CASSLLRNTPLHF. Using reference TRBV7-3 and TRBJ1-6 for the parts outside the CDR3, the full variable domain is GAGVSQTPSNKVTEKGKYVELRCDPISGHTALYWYRQSLGQGPEFLIYFQGTGAADDSGLPNDRFFAVRPEGSVSTLKIQRTERGDSAVYLCASSLLRNTPLHFGNGTRLTVT.